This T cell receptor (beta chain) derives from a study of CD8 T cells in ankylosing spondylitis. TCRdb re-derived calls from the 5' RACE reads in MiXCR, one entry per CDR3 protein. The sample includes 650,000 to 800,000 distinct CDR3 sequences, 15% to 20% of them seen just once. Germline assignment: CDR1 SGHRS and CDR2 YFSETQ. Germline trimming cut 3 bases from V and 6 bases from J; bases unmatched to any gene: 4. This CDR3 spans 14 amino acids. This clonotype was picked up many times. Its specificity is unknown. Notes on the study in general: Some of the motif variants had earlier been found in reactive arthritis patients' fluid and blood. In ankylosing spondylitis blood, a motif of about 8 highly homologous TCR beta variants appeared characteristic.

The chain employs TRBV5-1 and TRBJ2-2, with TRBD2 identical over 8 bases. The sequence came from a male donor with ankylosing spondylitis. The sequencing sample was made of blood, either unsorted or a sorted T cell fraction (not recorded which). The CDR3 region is CASSSGLVAGELFF. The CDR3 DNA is TGCGCCAGCAGCTCGGGACTAGTCGCCGGGGAGCTGTTTTTT.